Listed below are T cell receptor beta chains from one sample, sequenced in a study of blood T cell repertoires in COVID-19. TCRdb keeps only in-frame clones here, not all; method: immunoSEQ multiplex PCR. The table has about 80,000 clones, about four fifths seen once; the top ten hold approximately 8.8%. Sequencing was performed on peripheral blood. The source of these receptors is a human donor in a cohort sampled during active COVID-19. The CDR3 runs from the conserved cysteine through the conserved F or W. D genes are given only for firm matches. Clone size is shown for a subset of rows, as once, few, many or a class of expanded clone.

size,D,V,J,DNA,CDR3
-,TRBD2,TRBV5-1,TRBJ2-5,TGCGCCAGCAGGGAAGCGGGAGGGCCTAGAGAGACCCAGTACTTC,CASREAGGPRETQYF
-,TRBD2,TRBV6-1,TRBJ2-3,TGTGCCAGCAGTGAAGTACGGCTAGCGGGAGGGCGAAGCACAGATACGCAGTATTTT,CASSEVRLAGGRSTDTQYF
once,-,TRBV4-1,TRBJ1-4,TGCGCCAGCAGCCAAGCTTTCGGGACTGACGACGTAGGACTGTTTTTT,CASSQAFGTDDVGLFF
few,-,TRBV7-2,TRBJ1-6,TGTGCCAGCAGCTCGGGACACGGGAATAATTCACCCCTCCACTTT,CASSSGHGNNSPLHF
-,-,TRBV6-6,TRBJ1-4,TGTGCCAGCATTCCAGGAAGGGGCTCGGATAATGAAAAACTGTTTTTT,CASIPGRGSDNEKLFF
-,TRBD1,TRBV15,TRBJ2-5,TGTGCCACCAGCAGAGATCTAGGGGGGACAGGGGGTGTCCAAGAGACCCAGTACTTC,CATSRDLGGTGGVQETQYF
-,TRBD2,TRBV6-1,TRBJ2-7,TGTGCCAGCAGTGAAAAGGGCGGGAGACCCTACGAGCAGTACTTC,CASSEKGGRPYEQYF
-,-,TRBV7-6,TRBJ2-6,TGTGCCAGCAGCTTCTCATCAGGGGCCGGGTCTGGGGCCAACGTCCTGACTTTC,CASSFSSGAGSGANVLTF
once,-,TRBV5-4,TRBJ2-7,TGTGCCAGCAGCTTGGGCAGGGCCGTTCCCTACGAGCAGTACTTC,CASSLGRAVPYEQYF
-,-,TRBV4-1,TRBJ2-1,TGCGCCAGCAGCCAAGAAAGGGGTTATGAGCAGTTCTTC,CASSQERGYEQFF
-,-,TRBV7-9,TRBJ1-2,TGTGCCAGCAGCTTACAGCGGTCTGAGCGGAGCTACACCTTC,CASSLQRSERSYTF
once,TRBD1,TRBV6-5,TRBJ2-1,TGTGCCAGCAGCCGGGACAGCTCCTACAATGAGCAGTTCTTC,CASSRDSSYNEQFF
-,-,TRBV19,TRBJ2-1,TGTGCCAGTCGGACAAAAAATGAGCAGTTCTTC,CASRTKNEQFF
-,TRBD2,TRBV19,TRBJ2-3,TGTGCCAGTAGTATAGGGGCGGGAGGGGCGCAGTATTTT,CASSIGAGGAQYF
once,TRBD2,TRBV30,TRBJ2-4,TGTGCCTGGACTCCGGGGGGCAAAAACATTCAGTACTTC,CAWTPGGKNIQYF
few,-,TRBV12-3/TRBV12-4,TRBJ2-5,TGTGCCAGCAGCCAGATCCAAGAGACCCAGTACTTC,CASSQIQETQYF
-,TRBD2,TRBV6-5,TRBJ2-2,TGTGCCGGGACTTTCGGGGGGGGCGCCGGGGAGCTGTTTTTT,CAGTFGGGAGELFF
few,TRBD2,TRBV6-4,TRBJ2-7,TGTGCCAGCAGTGACTCGTACAGCGGGGATCCCAGTGGAGGGAACGAGCAGTACTTC,CASSDSYSGDPSGGNEQYF
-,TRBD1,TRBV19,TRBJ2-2,TGTGCCAGTGGAGGACAGGGGAGCTCCGGGGAGCTGTTTTTT,CASGGQGSSGELFF
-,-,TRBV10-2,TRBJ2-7,TGCGCCAGCAGTGAGTCGGCAGGGGGGCACGAGCAGTACTTC,CASSESAGGHEQYF
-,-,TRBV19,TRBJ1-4,TGTGCCAGTAGTATGTCGGTAGTAAATGAAAAACTGTTTTTT,CASSMSVVNEKLFF
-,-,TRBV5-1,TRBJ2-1,TGCGCCAGCAGCTTGGTTAGCTCCTACAATGAGCAGTTCTTC,CASSLVSSYNEQFF
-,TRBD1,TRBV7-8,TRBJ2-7,TGTGCCAGCAGCCAGGACAGGGTGCACGAGCAGTACTTC,CASSQDRVHEQYF
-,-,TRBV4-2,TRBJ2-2,TGTGCCAGCAGCCACTGGCCTAGCGATAACACCGGGGAGCTGTTTTTT,CASSHWPSDNTGELFF
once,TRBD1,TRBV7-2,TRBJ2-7,TGTGCCAGCAGCGTTCGGGACAGGACCAGGGAGCAGTACTTC,CASSVRDRTREQYF
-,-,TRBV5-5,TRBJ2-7,TGTGCCAGCAGCTACATGGGGCAGGAGACCTACGAGCAGTACTTC,CASSYMGQETYEQYF
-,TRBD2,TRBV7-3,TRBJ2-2,TGTGCCAGCAGCTCCTCCTTTGGCGGGGGGGCTGACACCGGGGAGCTGTTTTTT,CASSSSFGGGADTGELFF
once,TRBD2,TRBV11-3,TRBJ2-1,TGTGCCAGCAGCCCCATATCCGCGGGGGGTTCTTTAGGTGAGCAGTTCTTC,CASSPISAGGSLGEQFF
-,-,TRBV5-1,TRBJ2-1,TGCGCCAGCAGCTTCCTTTCTTCGGGACTGCCCTACAATGAGCAGTTCTTC,CASSFLSSGLPYNEQFF
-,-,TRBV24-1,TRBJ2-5,TGTGCCACCAGTGATCTGGAGATGCAAGAGACCCAGTACTTC,CATSDLEMQETQYF
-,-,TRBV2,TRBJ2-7,TGTGCCAGCATCCCACCGGGGGACTACGAGCAGTACTTC,CASIPPGDYEQYF
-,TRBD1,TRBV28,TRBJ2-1,TGTGCCAGCAGCTCTACAGGGGGCAGGGGGGGTGAGCAGTTCTTC,CASSSTGGRGGEQFF